This TCR beta chain appears in the sequencing data of a study of human T cells and chemical hapten exposure (dated by TCRdb to the early 2020s). About the investigation overall: For sensitization, 2% DPC in acetone was applied to a roughly 2 cm by roughly 2 cm area of upper inner arm skin. The libraries were sequenced as a pool, and the TCR yield per sample differed mostly because of small variations in library volumes within the pool. The mostly female patient cohort included alopecia areata with under or over 50% scalp involvement, alopecia totalis and alopecia universalis. Blood for TCR sequencing was provided by twenty-nine alopecia patients at one to four time points (pre-sensitization, 2, 6 and 24 weeks). Patient blood was sampled pre-sensitization (week 0) and at 2, 6 and about 24 weeks after DPC sensitization. This study followed changes in the peripheral blood TCR repertoire in vivo during primary and secondary sensitization of alopecia patients to the hapten diphenylcyclopropenone (DPC). Patients additionally received weekly therapeutic DPC doses to the scalp throughout the approximately 24-week study period. Patch testing was done on the upper back using Finn chambers containing 0.01% DPC, and results were scored after 6 days according to International Contact Dermatitis Research Group standards.

At the junction V is shortened by 0 bases and J by 5 bases, with 16 bases in between. The germline V gene encodes CDR1 SQVTM and CDR2 ANQGSEA. Taken from cysteine to phenylalanine, the CDR3 has 15 residues. Of the read, only the CDR3 DNA is kept; its 45 bases are in frame from base 1. The paper as a whole reports these results and caveats: Compared with pre-sensitization or healthy control sets, expanded TCRs formed significantly more large CDR3 similarity clusters, which is consistent with antigen-driven responses. Repeated subsampling changed both the strength of the expansion versus patch-test correlation and the threshold at which the correlation became significant. All patients had alopecia, a presumed autoimmune disease, so their immune response might differ from that of healthy individuals. DPC sensitization did not change the number of TCRs with a frequency above 1 in 1000, and there was no evidence of changes in global repertoire structure. Patch test score correlated positively with the number of PT1 expanded TCRs, reaching significance at thresholds 8, 16 and 32 but not at 4.

The library was produced with RACE. Instrument used: NextSeq 500. During library preparation, unique molecular identifiers were attached to individual cDNA molecules so that TCRs could be counted in a quantitative, reproducible way. Both TCR alpha and TCR beta chains were sequenced from each blood RNA sample. The study's processing was this. Samples had a median of roughly 100,000 TCRs, with a range from roughly 23,224 to 700,000. V, J and CDR3 annotation of the TCR reads was carried out using the Decombinator software suite. For the PS versus PT1 abundance plots, all samples were subsampled to the same number of TCRs (28,000). TCRs were defined as expanded if absent before sensitization and observed at least eight times at the 2-week time point. In-frame beta chains were kept once TCRdb had trimmed the public reads at Q25 with fastp and called clones with MiXCR. When rows share a CDR3 protein, they turn into one entry using the most common DNA and genes. It is TCRdb's table, rather than the study itself, that gives the V and J calls and clone size. The sample data list 65,000 to 95,000 distinct CDR3 sequences, and 5% to 8.5% of these were observed just once. The ten largest account for 1% to 1.5% of the sample.

This clonotype was picked up many times. There is no known antigen for this receptor. The record has no base qualities; no much larger clone is one base away. What the time point label conveys for this sample: patch test 2, 6 weeks after DPC sensitization. In light of the paper, this sample's treatment or condition label describes: therapeutic diphenylcyclopropenone sensitization with weekly scalp DPC. At each patch-test visit, blood was drawn before the patch test was applied. Patients were eligible if aged 18 to 70, diagnosed with alopecia and judged suitable for DPC therapy, and pregnant patients were excluded. Total RNA was extracted from unfractionated whole blood collected in Tempus Blood RNA tubes.

The TCR comes from a woman aged 30 to 39 with alopecia areata. Some clones in this sample may be carry-over from other donors' samples. The sequence is built from TRBV29-1 and TRBJ2-5; the D gene is possibly TRBD1 or TRBD2, with 5 bases matching each. Sequencing used whole blood, obtained in connection with sensitization to the hapten diphenylcyclopropenone (DPC). The bases are TGCAGCGTTGAAGATTGGTACGGGGCGAGGGAGACCCAGTACTTC. It codes for CSVEDWYGARETQYF.